The 19 T cell receptor beta chains reported below all come from one sample, sequenced in a study of early stage breast cancer tumors. The protocol was immunoSEQ multiplex PCR, while the TCRdb copy is restricted to in-frame clones and leaves out a portion. The sample lists 45,000 to 60,000 clones; 83% were seen once. Sequenced input: blood. All receptors derive from a person aged 45 to 59 with breast cancer.

This clone was seen once. The CDR3 is CAIRGGTGGKETQYF. The CDR3 region has the DNA TGTGCCATCAGGGGGGGGACAGGGGGTAAAGAGACCCAGTACTTC. J is TRBJ2-5 and V is TRBV10-3; 11 bases match TRBD1. The CDR3 extends over 15 amino acids. Per the germline V gene, CDR1 is ENHRY and CDR2 is SYGVKD. V was clipped by 6 bases and J by 3 bases; unmatched bases: 6.

The V and J genes are TRBV10-3 and TRBJ1-4, with D possibly matching TRBD1 (5 bases). The V end was cut by 6 bases, the J end by 8 bases, with 13 bases between. Germline CDR1 is ENHRY and CDR2 is SYGVKD. The CDR3 runs to 13 residues. The CDR3 region is CAIRDLGGEKLFF. In nucleotides, the CDR3 is TGTGCCATCAGGGACCTGGGGGGGGAAAAACTGTTTTTT.

J is TRBJ2-7 and V is TRBV6-5; the D gene is possibly TRBD2 (6 bases). This CDR3 contains 15 residues. From germline, CDR1 is MNHEY and CDR2 SVGAGI. Trimming cost V 4 bases and J 6 bases, with 19 bases left between them. CDR3 DNA: TGTGCCAGCAGTTCTCCGGGACTCCGGGGCGGCGAGCAGTACTTC. As protein: CASSSPGLRGGEQYF.

The chain is built from TRBV6-6 and TRBJ2-7, with D perhaps matching TRBD1 (5 bases). The CDR3 totals 14 residues. Germline loops: CDR1 MNHNY, CDR2 SVGAGI (reference sequence). V lost 7 bases and J 3 bases, leaving 16 bases between the germline ends. In nucleotides, the CDR3 is TGTGCCAGCATACCCAGGGTCCCCGGCTACGAGCAGTACTTC. Protein product: CASIPRVPGYEQYF.

The chain is built from TRBV5-6 and TRBJ2-3; 8 bases are shared with TRBD1. Germline CDR1 and CDR2: SGHDT and YYEEEE. V was pared by 1 base and J by 0 bases, with 1 base of the junction left unmatched. The CDR3 is 15 amino acids. The CDR3 DNA follows: TGTGCCAGCAGCTTGACAGGGGGGAGCACAGATACGCAGTATTTT. It yields the protein CASSLTGGSTDTQYF.

The rearrangement links TRBV2 to TRBJ2-7, with 10 bases lining up with TRBD2. CDR3 length equals 15 residues. From germline, CDR1 is SNHLY and CDR2 FYNNEI. The V segment lost 3 bases and the J segment 2 bases; nucleotides outside the gene matches: 4. CDR3 DNA sequence: TGTGCCAGCAGTGATCCGACTAGCGGGCCCTACGAGCAGTACTTC. Its protein is CASSDPTSGPYEQYF.

A single count supports this clone. The rearrangement uses TRBV5-4 and TRBJ1-3; TRBD1 is a possible D gene (6 bases). The length of the CDR3 is 17 residues. V was clipped by 3 bases and J by 0 bases, with 16 bases between them. Germline values: CDR1 SGHNT, CDR2 YYREEE (reference sequence). CDR3 sequence (DNA): TGTGCCAGCAGCTCAAACCACAGGGCGAGCTCTGGAAACACCATATATTTT. Translating it yields CASSSNHRASSGNTIYF.

The chain has TRBV7-8 and TRBJ2-1; D may be TRBD1 (8 bases). Trimming removed 5 bases from V and 4 bases from J, with 27 bases in between. CDR1 is SGHVS and CDR2 is FQNEAQ in the germline V gene. The CDR3 consists of 19 residues. The CDR3 region is CASSLSQGASGLLYNEQFF. The CDR3 DNA follows: TGTGCCAGCAGCCTATCTCAGGGGGCTAGCGGTCTTTTATACAATGAGCAGTTCTTC.

This chain connects TRBV19 to TRBJ1-6; D ambiguous. The CDR3 is 14 amino acids. Germline V gene lookup returns CDR1 LNHDA and CDR2 SQIVND (reference sequence). Trimming removed 5 bases from V and 9 bases from J, with 14 bases in between. The CDR3 region has the DNA TGTGCCAGTAGTGGGGATGGAGTCGTTTCACCCCTCCACTTT. It codes for CASSGDGVVSPLHF.

The chain employs TRBV5-8 and TRBJ1-4; unclear D gene. Germline values: CDR1 SGHTS, CDR2 YDEGEE. The V gene lost 0 bases and the J gene lost 0 bases, with 12 bases spanning the gap. The CDR3 has 17 amino acids. CDR3 protein: CASSLALGSATNEKLFF. In DNA form, the CDR3 reads TGTGCCAGCAGCTTGGCCTTAGGATCTGCAACTAATGAAAAACTGTTTTTT. Full variable domain (remainder filled in from reference TRBV5-8 and TRBJ1-4): EAGVTQSPTHLIKTRGQQATLRCSPISGHTSVYWYQQALGLGLQFLLWYDEGEERNRGNFPPRFSGRQFPNYSSELNVNALELEDSALYLCASSLALGSATNEKLFFGSGTQLSVL.

V gene TRBV7-2 combines with J gene TRBJ2-3, with 9 positions matching TRBD2. The CDR3 runs 14 residues. CDR1 and CDR2 from the germline V gene are SGHTA and FQGNSA. V lost 5 bases and J lost 6; bases outside the gene matches: 6. The CDR3 protein is CASSLQGLADTQYF. The CDR3 coding sequence is TGTGCCAGCAGCCTCCAGGGACTAGCCGATACGCAGTATTTT.

In this sample, this clone turned up once. This sequence joins TRBV4-3 and TRBJ2-5; 7 bases are shared with TRBD2. The trim removed 2 bases at V and 5 bases at J, leaving 5 bases unmatched. Germline CDR1 is LGHNA and CDR2 is YSLEER. This CDR3 has 14 amino acids. In DNA form, the CDR3 reads TGCGCCAGCAGCCAAAGTTGGGGAGGGGAGACCCAGTACTTC. As protein: CASSQSWGGETQYF.

This clone turned up a few times. Written as DNA, the CDR3 is TGTGCCAGCTCACCAAATTCCCCGGGAGGAACTGAAGCTTTCTTT. Translation: CASSPNSPGGTEAFF. The rearrangement links TRBV18 to TRBJ1-1, with D unresolved. This CDR3 is 15 amino acids long. The germline V and J ends were trimmed by 2 bases and 5 bases, with 15 bases remaining between them. CDR1 KGHSH and CDR2 LQKENI come from the germline V gene.

The chain uses TRBV27 and TRBJ1-2; the D is unclear. CDR1 is MNHEY, CDR2 SMNVEV, per germline (reference sequence). The CDR3 consists of 13 residues. Between the trimmed V and J ends, which lost 5 bases and 0 bases, there was a span of 7 bases. CDR3 DNA: TGTGCCAGCAGTCCACACACTAACTATGGCTACACCTTC. Translation: CASSPHTNYGYTF.

The chain carries TRBV19 and TRBJ1-4, with D possibly matching TRBD1 (6 bases). CDR3 length: 14 residues. Germline CDR1 reads LNHDA; CDR2 reads SQIVND (reference sequence). V dropped 8 bases and J dropped 8 bases, with 18 bases sitting between them. CDR3 protein: CASSQGQGAEKLFF. DNA of the CDR3: TGTGCCAGTTCCCAGGGACAAGGGGCCGAAAAACTGTTTTTT.

The CDR3 loop is CASSEVTGRGYTF. The CDR3, as DNA: TGCGCCAGCAGTGAAGTGACAGGAAGGGGCTACACCTTC. This sequence joins TRBV10-2 and TRBJ1-2; D might be TRBD1 (6 bases). Looked up from germline, CDR1 is WSHSY and CDR2 is SAAADI. V was clipped by 3 bases and J by 8 bases, with 13 bases between them. The length of the CDR3 is 13 residues.

The chain employs TRBV5-4 and TRBJ2-1; 14 bases match TRBD2. Trimming at V came to 5 bases and at J to 6 bases, leaving 10 bases not matched to a gene. Germline CDR1 and CDR2: SGHNT and YYREEE (reference sequence). CDR3 length: 17 amino acids. CDR3 in amino acids: CASSPETSGRGGNEQFF. The CDR3 nucleotides are TGTGCCAGCAGTCCGGAGACTAGCGGGAGGGGGGGCAATGAGCAGTTCTTC.

The chain couples TRBV19 to TRBJ2-5; 12 bases align to TRBD2. Looked up from germline, CDR1 is LNHDA and CDR2 is SQIVND (reference sequence). V shed 4 bases and J 2 bases; nucleotides not matched to a gene: 2. CDR3 length: 15 amino acids. DNA for the CDR3: TGTGCCAGTAGTACTAGCGGGGGGGCTCAAGAGACCCAGTACTTC. Translation gives CASSTSGGAQETQYF.

The chain uses TRBV9 and TRBJ2-3; D is perhaps TRBD1 (6 bases). Germline V gives CDR1 SGDLS, CDR2 YYNGEE. V shed 3 bases and J shed 2 bases, with 16 bases lying between them. CDR3 length: 16 residues. The CDR3 loop is CASSAYNGQYTDTQYF. In DNA form, the CDR3 reads TGTGCCAGCAGCGCTTACAACGGACAGTACACAGATACGCAGTATTTT.